This entry features one TCR beta chain sequence. The clone's antigen remains unknown. The record has no base qualities; no much larger clone is one base away. The trial excluded patients who had a history of autoimmune disease or were on systemic immunosuppression. Peripheral blood for TCR sequencing was collected from all dose cohorts at baseline, on cycle 4 day 1, and on cycle 7 day 1. Samples came from an open-label, multicenter, first-in-human phase I dose-escalation trial of ivuxolimab. Adults with locally advanced or metastatic head and neck squamous cell, hepatocellular, melanoma or renal cell carcinoma were enrolled in the trial. Before TCR sequencing, CD4+ T cells and CD8+ T cells were sorted from peripheral blood as separate populations. The CDR3 contains 15 residues, cysteine and phenylalanine counted. Of the read, only the CDR3 DNA is kept; its 45 bases are in frame from base 1. Sequences MNHEY (CDR1) and SVGAGI (CDR2) are obtained from the germline V gene. Germline trimming: 7 bases from V, 2 bases from J; junction bases outside gene matches: 5.

The data originate from a study of OX40 agonist ivuxolimab in advanced cancers. At the level of the whole study: The costimulatory receptor OX40 (CD134) was targeted by ivuxolimab, a fully human IgG2 agonistic monoclonal antibody. The paper reports the monotherapy dose-escalation portion (N of about 54 patients) of the phase I ivuxolimab trial. Among the approximately 50 dose-escalation patients, some 20 had hepatocellular carcinoma, about 15 melanoma, 9 renal cell carcinoma and 9 head and neck cancer. Patients were allowed to have had prior anti-PD-1, anti-PD-L1 or anti-CTLA-4 therapy, and around two fifths of the dose-escalation patients had been treated with checkpoint inhibitors. Partial responses were achieved by three dose-escalation patients, of whom one had hepatocellular carcinoma and two had cutaneous melanoma. In the dose-escalation cohort, 82.7% of patients were male, and the mean age was approximately 64 years, with a range of roughly 20 to 80. Intravenous ivuxolimab was administered to patients every 2 weeks at six dose levels: 0.01, 0.1, 0.3, 1.5, 3 and 10 mg/kg. The point of sequencing TCRbeta in the periphery was to test whether ivuxolimab changed TCR sequence diversity and drove clonal T-cell expansion. Paper-wide results and their limitations: In the 0.1-3.0 mg/kg groups, partial responders had among the lowest normalized peripheral clonal expansion, particularly in CD8+ T cells. Low levels of normalized T-cell clonal expansion were also seen in some nonresponding patients. After ivuxolimab, more expanded clones were found on average in CD8+ T cells than in CD4+ T cells. The antigen specificity of the peripheral T cells that underwent clonal expansion was not determined. Clonal expansion of both CD4+ and CD8+ blood T cells was observed from baseline to week 6 at doses 0.1 to 3.0 mg/kg.

To sequence the TCRbeta CDR3 region, genomic DNA was isolated from the sorted cells. The immunoSEQ Assay was used for sequencing of TCRbeta CDR3 regions. TCRdb retrieved this table from immuneACCESS and kept in-frame rearrangements only. Not all clones are present; in checked studies, unresolved V genes account for under half, and no reason is known for the remainder. The sample profile shows over 50,000 clones; about 90% of them were found once. Roughly 21% of the sample is held by the ten biggest clonotypes. The specimen was CD4+ or CD8+ T cells sorted from blood, collected in a trial of the OX40 agonist ivuxolimab. This clonotype was sampled from an adult with an advanced solid tumor such as melanoma, head and neck, liver or kidney cancer. The chain is encoded by TRBV6-5 joined to TRBJ2-6, and TRBD2 matches 7 of the central bases. The CDR3 is CASTNAGAGANVLTF. The bases are TGTGCCAGCACCAACGCGGGGGCTGGGGCCAACGTCCTGACTTTC.